This entry is about one TCR beta chain. Assay used: immunoSEQ multiplex PCR; TCRdb lists only in-frame clones, some missing. The sample consists of a few hundred thousand clones, about 87% of them appearing once. Trimming stripped 2 bases from V and 8 bases from J, with 21 bases between. Germline loops: CDR1 SGHTA, CDR2 FQGNSA. The CDR3 sequence is 16 residues long. These data are taken from a study of blood T cell repertoires in COVID-19. V is TRBV7-2 and J is TRBJ1-2; D call uncertain. Specimen: PBMCs or T cells enriched from blood (not recorded which). The TCR comes from a woman aged 18-30 years who had recovered from COVID-19. The CDR3 DNA sequence: TGTGCCAGCAGCTTACCCTTTGCTGGCCAACGTTCGGGCTACACCTTC. Encoded protein: CASSLPFAGQRSGYTF. The full variable domain, its missing parts supplied by reference TRBV7-2 and TRBJ1-2, is GAGVSQSPSNKVTEKGKDVELRCDPISGHTALYWYRQSLGQGLEFLIYFQGNSAPDKSGLPSDRFSAERTGGSVSTLTIQRTQQEDSAVYLCASSLPFAGQRSGYTFGSGTRLTVV.